Sequencing of this TCR beta chain was carried out in a study of T cells in Graves' hyperthyroidism and ophthalmopathy. TCR beta CDR3 region amplification was performed from RNA transcripts. HTBI primers drove first-round RT-PCR of the TCR CDR3. One entry per CDR3 protein, called by TCRdb with MiXCR from the multiplex PCR reads. The sample consists of 490,000 or so distinct CDR3 sequences, about 22% of them appearing once. The CDR3 runs to 15 residues. J gave up 5 bases and V 2 bases, and 5 bases lay outside the gene matches. The germline V gene encodes CDR1 SGHDT and CDR2 YYEEEE. This clonotype was counted between two and nine times.

The receptor was derived from a woman in her seventies with Graves' ophthalmopathy. Specimen: blood. The chain recombines TRBV5-6 with TRBJ2-4; TRBD2 aligns across 9 bases. The CDR3: CASSLLRLAENIQYF. CDR3 coding DNA: TGTGCCAGCAGCTTATTGAGACTAGCGGAAAACATTCAGTACTTC.